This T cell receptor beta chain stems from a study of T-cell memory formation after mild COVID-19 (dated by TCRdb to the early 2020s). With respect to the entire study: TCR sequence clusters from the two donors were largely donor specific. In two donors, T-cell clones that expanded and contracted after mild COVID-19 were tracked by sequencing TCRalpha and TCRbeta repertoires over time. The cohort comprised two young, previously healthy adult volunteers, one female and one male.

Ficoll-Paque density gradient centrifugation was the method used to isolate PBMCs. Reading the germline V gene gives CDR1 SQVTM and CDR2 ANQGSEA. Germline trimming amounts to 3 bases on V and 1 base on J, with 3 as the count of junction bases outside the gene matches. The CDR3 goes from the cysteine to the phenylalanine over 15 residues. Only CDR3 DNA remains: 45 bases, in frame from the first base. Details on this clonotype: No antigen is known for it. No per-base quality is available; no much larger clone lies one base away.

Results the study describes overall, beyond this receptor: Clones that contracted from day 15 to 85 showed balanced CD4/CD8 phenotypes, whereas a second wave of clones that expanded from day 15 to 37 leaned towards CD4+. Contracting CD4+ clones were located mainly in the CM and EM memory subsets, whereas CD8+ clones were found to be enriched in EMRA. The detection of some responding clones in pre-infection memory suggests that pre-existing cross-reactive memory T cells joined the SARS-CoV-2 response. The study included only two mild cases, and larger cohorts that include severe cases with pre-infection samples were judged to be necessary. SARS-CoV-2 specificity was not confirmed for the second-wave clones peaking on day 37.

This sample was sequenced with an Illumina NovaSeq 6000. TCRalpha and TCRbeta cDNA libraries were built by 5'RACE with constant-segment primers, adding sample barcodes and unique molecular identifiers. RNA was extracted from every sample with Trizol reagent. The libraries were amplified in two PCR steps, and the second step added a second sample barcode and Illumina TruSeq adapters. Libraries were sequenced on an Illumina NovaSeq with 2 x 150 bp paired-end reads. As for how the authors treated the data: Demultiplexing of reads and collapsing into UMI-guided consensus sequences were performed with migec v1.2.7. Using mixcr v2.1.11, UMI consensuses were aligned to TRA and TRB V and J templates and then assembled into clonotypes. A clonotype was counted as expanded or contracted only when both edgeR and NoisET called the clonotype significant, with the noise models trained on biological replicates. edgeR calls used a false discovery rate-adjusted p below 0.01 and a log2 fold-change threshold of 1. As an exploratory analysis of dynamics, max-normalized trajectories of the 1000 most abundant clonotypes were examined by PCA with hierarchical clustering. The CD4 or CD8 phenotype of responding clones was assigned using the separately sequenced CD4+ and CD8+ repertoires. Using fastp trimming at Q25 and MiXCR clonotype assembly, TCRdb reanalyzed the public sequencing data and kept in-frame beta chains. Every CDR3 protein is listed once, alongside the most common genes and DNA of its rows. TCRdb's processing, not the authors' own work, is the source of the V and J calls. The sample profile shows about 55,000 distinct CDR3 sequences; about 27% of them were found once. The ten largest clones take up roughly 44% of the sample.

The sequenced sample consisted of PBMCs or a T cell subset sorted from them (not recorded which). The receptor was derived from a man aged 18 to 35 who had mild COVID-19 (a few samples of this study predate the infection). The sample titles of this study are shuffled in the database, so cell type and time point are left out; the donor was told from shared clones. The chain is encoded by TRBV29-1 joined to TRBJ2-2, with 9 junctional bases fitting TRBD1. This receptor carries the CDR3 CSVDGTGKNTGELFF. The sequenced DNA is TGCAGCGTTGATGGGACAGGGAAGAACACCGGGGAGCTGTTTTTT.